The 5 T cell receptor beta chains listed next were all sequenced from one sample in a study of vaccination effects on CD4 cells after COVID-19. Ahead of sequencing, the ViraFEST assay grew antigen-specific CD4+ T cells using viral peptide pools. Upon completion of under eleven days in culture, CD4+ T cells were isolated. According to the study, vaccine recipients showed no prior SARS-CoV-2 infection and negative nucleocapsid antibodies. Here immunoSEQ multiplex PCR was the method, and the copy in TCRdb shows in-frame clones only, minus some. The table has 55,000 to 75,000 clones, around 72% seen once. The antigens for these receptors are not known. The sequences come from CD4+ T cells from PBMCs cultured with HCoV-OC43 spike peptides, collected before COVID-19 vaccination. The subset here: HCoV-OC43 spike overlapping peptide pool stimulation. Every receptor here comes from a human donor who received a COVID-19 vaccine.

The chain has TRBV2 and TRBJ2-5; maybe TRBD1 (5 bases). Germline V gives CDR1 SNHLY, CDR2 FYNNEI. The V end was cut by 1 base, the J end by 7 bases, with 10 bases between. The CDR3 runs to 13 residues. CDR3 loop: CASSEDGRGTQYF. For the CDR3, the DNA is TGTGCCAGCAGTGAAGACGGAAGGGGGACCCAGTACTTC.

The chain links TRBV10-3 to TRBJ2-5; no reliable D call. The length of the CDR3 is 13 residues. Germline values: CDR1 ENHRY, CDR2 SYGVKD. The V end lost 6 bases, the J end lost 5 bases, and 13 bases lay between the germline ends. CDR3 loop: CAIRRLAGETQYF. In DNA form, the CDR3 reads TGTGCCATCAGGCGACTGGCCGGGGAGACCCAGTACTTC.

V gene TRBV10-3 combines with J gene TRBJ2-6, with 7 bases matching TRBD1. J gave up 0 bases and V 4 bases, and 9 bases lay outside the gene matches. This CDR3 comprises 18 residues. Germline V CDR1 and CDR2: ENHRY, SYGVKD. The CDR3 protein is CAISAQQGLTSGANVLTF. The CDR3 DNA is TGTGCCATCAGTGCCCAACAGGGGCTCACCTCTGGGGCCAACGTCCTGACTTTC.

The chain employs TRBV18 and TRBJ1-3, with D possibly matching TRBD1 (5 bases). The CDR3 consists of 15 residues. The germline V gene encodes CDR1 KGHSH and CDR2 LQKENI. V was trimmed by 6 bases and J by 0 bases, leaving 12 bases between them. CDR3 DNA: TGTGCCAGCTCCTCGACAGTCGGCTCTGGAAACACCATATATTTT. This sequence encodes CASSSTVGSGNTIYF.

The count of this clone is one. The chain has TRBV9 and TRBJ2-2; a weak D match, TRBD2 (5 bases). CDR3 length: 14 amino acids. Germline-derived CDR1 and CDR2 are SGDLS and YYNGEE. V gave up 2 bases and J gave up 7 bases, with 12 bases separating them. The CDR3 here is CASSVPPRGGELFF. The CDR3 coding sequence is TGTGCCAGCAGCGTTCCCCCTCGGGGCGGGGAGCTGTTTTTT.